A selection of T cell receptor beta chains follows, all from one sample in a study of OX40 agonist ivuxolimab in advanced cancers. The assay was immunoSEQ multiplex PCR, and TCRdb's table has in-frame clones only and misses some. The sample yields over 75,000 clones, about 83% seen once. This specimen consisted of CD4+ or CD8+ T cells sorted from blood, obtained in a trial of the OX40 agonist ivuxolimab. Source of these receptors: an adult with an advanced solid tumor such as melanoma, head and neck, liver or kidney cancer. CDR3s include the opening cysteine and the closing phenylalanine or tryptophan. The order of the fields is V gene, D gene, J gene, clone size, CDR3 protein, CDR3 DNA. A D gene is named only where the DNA matches it firmly. Rows give clone size only sometimes, using once, few, many, or a class for an expanded clone.

TRBV7-2	.	TRBJ2-5	.	CASRTVLQVGTQYF	TGTGCCAGCAGGACTGTCCTACAAGTGGGGACCCAGTACTTC
TRBV6-4	TRBD2	TRBJ2-2	.	CASSDSGLANTGELFF	TGTGCCAGCAGTGACTCGGGACTAGCGAACACCGGGGAGCTGTTTTTT
TRBV6-5	.	TRBJ1-3	.	CASSTGTSGNTIYF	TGTGCCAGCAGTACAGGGACCTCTGGAAACACCATATATTTT
TRBV28	TRBD2	TRBJ2-7	.	CASSLAGAYEQYF	TGTGCCAGCAGTCTAGCGGGTGCTTACGAGCAGTACTTC
TRBV6-5	.	TRBJ1-1	.	CASTRKWDTEAFF	TGTGCCAGCACCCGGAAATGGGACACTGAAGCTTTCTTT
TRBV29-1	.	TRBJ1-1	.	CSVGSGLPNTEAFF	TGCAGCGTTGGGAGTGGCCTCCCGAACACTGAAGCTTTCTTT
TRBV28	.	TRBJ1-2	.	CASKFTGPILNYGYTF	TGTGCCAGCAAGTTTACAGGGCCTATCCTTAACTATGGCTACACCTTC
TRBV6-1	.	TRBJ1-3	.	CASSDQTGRSSGNTIYF	TGTGCCAGCAGTGATCAAACGGGACGGAGCTCTGGAAACACCATATATTTT
TRBV5-1	TRBD2	TRBJ2-6	.	CASSLAGGLSSGANVLTF	TGCGCCAGCAGCTTGGCGGGGGGTTTAAGTTCTGGGGCCAACGTCCTGACTTTC
TRBV6-5	.	TRBJ2-7	.	CASSYSPGRGLEQYF	TGTGCCAGCAGTTACTCTCCCGGCAGGGGTTTGGAGCAGTACTTC
TRBV5-4	TRBD1	TRBJ2-1	.	CASSSPGQGIDNEQFF	TGTGCCAGCAGCTCCCCGGGACAGGGAATTGACAATGAGCAGTTCTTC
TRBV7-2	TRBD2	TRBJ2-1	.	CASSTGGGSAYNEQFF	TGTGCCAGCAGCACCGGGGGGGGGTCGGCCTACAATGAGCAGTTCTTC
TRBV9	TRBD1	TRBJ1-1	.	CASSPHQGARNTEAFF	TGTGCCAGCAGCCCTCACCAGGGGGCGCGGAACACTGAAGCTTTCTTT
TRBV2	.	TRBJ2-1	.	CASSDPPNEQFF	TGTGCCAGCAGTGATCCCCCGAATGAGCAGTTCTTC
TRBV2	.	TRBJ2-5	.	CASTKGGDVKETQYF	TGTGCCAGCACTAAGGGTGGGGACGTAAAAGAGACCCAGTACTTC
TRBV28	.	TRBJ1-4	.	CASSFSTNEKLFF	TGTGCCAGCAGTTTCTCAACTAATGAAAAACTGTTTTTT
TRBV11-2	.	TRBJ1-4	.	CASSLDGGTNEKLFF	TGTGCCAGCAGCTTAGATGGGGGGACTAATGAAAAACTGTTTTTT
TRBV28	TRBD2	TRBJ2-1	.	CASSSGLAGIYNEQFF	TGTGCCAGCAGTTCAGGACTAGCGGGAATATACAATGAGCAGTTCTTC
TRBV27	.	TRBJ1-3	.	CASSDYQGHTIYF	TGTGCCAGCAGTGACTATCAGGGACACACCATATATTTT
TRBV7-8	.	TRBJ2-7	.	CASSLTYEQYF	TGTGCCAGCAGCCTCACCTACGAGCAGTACTTC
TRBV9	.	TRBJ2-3	few	CASSVVGAGGDTQYF	TGTGCCAGCAGCGTAGTGGGGGCCGGAGGAGATACGCAGTATTTT
TRBV29-1	.	TRBJ2-7	.	CSVSRGSPSYEQYF	TGCAGCGTCAGCAGGGGTTCCCCTTCCTACGAGCAGTACTTC
TRBV13	TRBD1	TRBJ2-7	once	CASSAKRLQGAEQYF	TGTGCCAGCAGCGCGAAACGATTACAGGGGGCCGAGCAGTACTTC
TRBV7-8	.	TRBJ1-1	few	CASSLAQGTGAFF	TGTGCCAGCAGCTTAGCGCAAGGAACTGGAGCTTTCTTT
TRBV28	.	TRBJ2-3	.	CASSFLKDTQYF	TGTGCCAGCAGTTTTTTAAAAGATACGCAGTATTTT
TRBV2	TRBD1	TRBJ2-2	.	CASLQGALTGELFF	TGTGCCAGCCTTCAGGGGGCGCTGACCGGGGAGCTGTTTTTT
TRBV5-4	.	TRBJ2-3	few	CASSFLGVYTQYF	TGTGCCAGCAGCTTTCTTGGAGTATATACGCAGTATTTT
TRBV30	TRBD2	TRBJ2-7	.	CAGSGKAYEQYF	TGTGCCGGGAGCGGGAAGGCCTACGAGCAGTACTTC
TRBV28	.	TRBJ1-4	.	CASRHSTNEKLFF	TGTGCCAGCAGACACTCAACTAATGAAAAACTGTTTTTT
TRBV7-9	.	TRBJ1-4	.	CASSLDGNNEKLFF	TGTGCCAGCAGCTTAGACGGGAACAATGAAAAACTGTTTTTT
TRBV7-6	.	TRBJ1-3	.	CASSLDSTESAIYF	TGTGCCAGCAGCTTAGACAGTACGGAGAGCGCCATATATTTT
TRBV5-4	.	TRBJ2-7	.	CASSLEVSYEQYF	TGTGCCAGCAGCTTAGAGGTCTCCTACGAGCAGTACTTC
TRBV11-2	TRBD1	TRBJ2-7	.	CASSVTGGNEQYF	TGTGCCAGCAGCGTCACAGGGGGCAACGAGCAGTACTTC
TRBV6-1	.	TRBJ2-3	.	CASSEERDTQYF	TGTGCCAGCAGTGAAGAGAGGGATACGCAGTATTTT
TRBV9	TRBD2	TRBJ2-3	.	CASSFGLAGVTDTQYF	TGTGCCAGCAGCTTTGGGTTAGCGGGAGTCACAGATACGCAGTATTTT
TRBV4-1	TRBD1	TRBJ2-2	.	CASSPLRGKRTGELFF	TGCGCCAGCAGCCCGCTCAGGGGGAAACGCACCGGGGAGCTGTTTTTT
TRBV29-1	TRBD2	TRBJ2-7	few	CSVEAGLAGAYEQYF	TGCAGCGTTGAAGCGGGACTAGCGGGGGCCTACGAGCAGTACTTC
TRBV6-5	.	TRBJ1-1	.	CASSEQPSEAFF	TGTGCCAGCAGTGAACAGCCGTCCGAAGCTTTCTTT
TRBV27	.	TRBJ2-5	.	CASSWGGPEETQYF	TGTGCCAGCAGTTGGGGGGGGCCGGAAGAGACCCAGTACTTC
TRBV7-9	.	TRBJ2-7	.	CASSLTPSYEQYF	TGTGCCAGCAGCTTAACTCCCAGCTACGAGCAGTACTTC
TRBV9	TRBD1	TRBJ2-2	few	CASSAEGQGYTGELFF	TGTGCCAGCAGCGCCGAGGGACAGGGATACACCGGGGAGCTGTTTTTT
TRBV4-2	TRBD2	TRBJ2-2	few	CASSRQPSGGQVGELFF	TGTGCCAGCAGCCGTCAACCGTCGGGGGGTCAGGTCGGGGAGCTGTTTTTT
TRBV19	.	TRBJ1-6	.	CASSTTVQTYNSPLHF	TGTGCCAGTAGCACGACTGTCCAGACCTATAATTCACCCCTCCACTTT
TRBV29-1	.	TRBJ1-4	.	CSVEDLLGEKLFF	TGCAGCGTTGAAGATCTGTTGGGGGAAAAACTGTTTTTT
TRBV11-3	.	TRBJ2-2	.	CASSSGPTGELFF	TGTGCCAGCAGCTCCGGACCCACCGGGGAGCTGTTTTTT
TRBV28	TRBD1	TRBJ1-5	.	CASNRQGPLGPQHF	TGTGCCAGCAACCGACAGGGGCCCCTTGGGCCCCAGCATTTT
TRBV5-1	TRBD1	TRBJ2-7	.	CASSLMTGNEQYF	TGCGCCAGCAGCTTAATGACAGGGAACGAGCAGTACTTC
TRBV20-1	TRBD1	TRBJ2-7	once	CSAYRGVAYF	TGCAGTGCTTACAGGGGAGTAGCTTACTTC
TRBV5-5	.	TRBJ2-7	.	CASSSPGHNTMQYF	TGTGCCAGCAGCTCTCCGGGACATAATACGATGCAGTACTTC
TRBV29-1	.	TRBJ2-7	.	CSVDGWGTHEQYF	TGCAGCGTTGACGGTTGGGGCACCCACGAGCAGTACTTC
TRBV11-2	.	TRBJ2-3	.	CASSIQGSDTQYF	TGTGCCAGCAGCATCCAGGGTTCAGATACGCAGTATTTT
TRBV5-1	.	TRBJ2-6	.	CASSSNPLTRSSLLANVLTF	TGCGCCAGCAGCTCCAACCCCTTGACACGCTCCTCTCTCTTGGCCAACGTCCTGACTTTC